This passage covers 21 T cell receptor beta chains from one sample sequenced in a study of shared clonotypes between healthy human individuals. Assay: immunoSEQ multiplex PCR; the TCRdb copy retains only in-frame clones and omits some. The sample has 850,000 to 1,200,000 clones; about 75% are singletons. Sample: memory CD4+ T cells sorted from blood. Subset: CD45RA-negative fraction. The source is a man younger than 35 in good health.

V is TRBV5-1 and J is TRBJ2-3; TRBD2 is a possible D gene (5 bases). CDR1 SGHRS and CDR2 YFSETQ come from the germline V gene. Trimming stripped 4 bases from V and 8 bases from J, with 17 bases between. The CDR3 spans 14 residues. The CDR3 DNA reads TGCGCCAGCAGCCCAGGAACGGTCCGGGGTACGCAGTATTTT. Translated, it gives CASSPGTVRGTQYF. The complete variable domain, with remaining parts taken from reference TRBV5-1 and TRBJ2-3, reads KAGVTQTPRYLIKTRGQQVTLSCSPISGHRSVSWYQQTPGQGLQFLFEYFSETQRNKGNFPGRFSGRQFSNSRSEMNVSTLELGDSALYLCASSPGTVRGTQYFGPGTRLTVL.

The V and J genes are TRBV2 and TRBJ2-1; D not certain. Between the trimmed V and J ends, which lost 3 bases and 10 bases, there was a span of 10 bases. The CDR3 is 12 amino acids. From germline, CDR1 is SNHLY and CDR2 FYNNEI. Here the CDR3 DNA reads TGTGCCAGCAGTGAGAGTGGCTTGGAGCAGTTCTTC. Protein sequence: CASSESGLEQFF.

The rearrangement joins TRBV10-3 to TRBJ2-3; the match to TRBD2 covers 9 bases. With 0 bases clipped from V and 3 bases from J, the junction kept 4 bases outside the gene matches. The CDR3 loop spans 16 amino acids. Germline lookup yields CDR1 ENHRY and CDR2 SYGVKD. In DNA form, the CDR3 reads TGTGCCATCAGTGAGTCTCAGCGGGGGGTTACAGATACGCAGTATTTT. Translated, it gives CAISESQRGVTDTQYF.

J is TRBJ2-3 and V is TRBV11-2; TRBD2 agrees at 7 bases. The CDR3 sequence is 15 residues long. The trim removed 4 bases at V and 3 bases at J, leaving 7 bases unmatched. Looked up from germline, CDR1 is SGHAT and CDR2 is FQNNGV. The CDR3 protein is CASSSSGTTTDTQYF. The DNA for the CDR3 is TGTGCCAGCAGCTCCTCTGGGACTACGACAGATACGCAGTATTTT.

This clone was seen more than once but under ten times. The rearrangement uses TRBV7-2 and TRBJ2-7; 9 bases are shared with TRBD2. The V and J ends lost 0 bases and 4 bases, in that order; junction bases with no gene match: 4. The CDR3 extends over 15 amino acids. Germline V CDR1 and CDR2: SGHTA, FQGNSA. CDR3: CASSLAGSGSYEQYF. As DNA, the CDR3 is TGTGCCAGCAGCTTAGCGGGTAGCGGGAGTTACGAGCAGTACTTC.

This clone was observed a single time. The chain couples TRBV28 to TRBJ1-3; possible D gene TRBD1, 5 bases. The CDR3 loop spans 16 amino acids. V was shortened by 5 bases and J by 4 bases, with 18 bases between the two germline ends. Germline CDR1 MDHEN, CDR2 SYDVKM. CDR3 loop: CASSPTGTYNGNTIYF. The CDR3 DNA reads TGTGCCAGCAGTCCCACCGGGACCTACAACGGAAACACCATATATTTT.

The V and J genes are TRBV11-3 and TRBJ2-7; D is perhaps TRBD2 (5 bases). V was pared by 1 base and J by 1 base, with 17 bases between. The germline V gene has CDR1 SGHNT and CDR2 YENEEA. The CDR3 runs 17 residues. CDR3: CASSLVFSSGESYEQYF. CDR3 nucleotide sequence: TGTGCCAGCAGCTTAGTATTTTCCAGCGGTGAGTCCTACGAGCAGTACTTC.

With regard to this clone: A far more abundant clone sits one base away, making this likely a read error. This rearrangement joins TRBV6-6 to TRBJ1-1; D remains ambiguous. Germline lookup yields CDR1 MNHNY and CDR2 SVGAGI (reference sequence). Trimming stripped 7 bases from V and 1 base from J, with 7 bases between. The CDR3 has 12 residues. CDR3 nucleotide sequence: TGTGCCAGCACAGGCGGGAACACTGAAGCTTTCTTT. This codes for CASTGGNTEAFF.

This clone came up once. The V call is TRBV13, the J call TRBJ1-3; D is uncertain. Trimming left V 1 base short and J 8 bases short, with 21 bases between. From germline, CDR1 is PRHDT and CDR2 FYEKMQ (reference sequence). This CDR3 has 17 amino acids. The CDR3 spells CASSLVKSIGPGDTIYF. The CDR3 region has the DNA TGTGCCAGCAGCTTAGTGAAGTCAATCGGCCCCGGAGACACCATATATTTT.

This clone occurred a few times. This chain connects TRBV5-1 to TRBJ2-1; D may be TRBD2 (5 bases). The V and J ends lost 0 bases and 1 base respectively, with 8 bases between them. The CDR3 consists of 15 residues. Germline V CDR1 and CDR2: SGHRS, YFSETQ. The CDR3: CASSLAAGSYNEQFF. As DNA, the CDR3 is TGCGCCAGCAGCTTGGCGGCGGGTTCCTACAATGAGCAGTTCTTC.

V gene TRBV27 combines with J gene TRBJ1-5; D gene uncertain. The germline CDR1 and CDR2 sequences are MNHEY and SMNVEV (reference sequence). V was cut by 7 bases and J by 0 bases, with 10 bases left in between. The CDR3 has 14 amino acids. CDR3 sequence reads: CASKTAYSNQPQHF. For the CDR3, the DNA is TGTGCCAGCAAAACAGCTTATAGCAATCAGCCCCAGCATTTT.

The CDR3 sequence: CASRGGGNQPQHF. CDR3 DNA: TGTGCCAGCCGAGGGGGAGGCAATCAGCCCCAGCATTTT. The genes are TRBV2 and TRBJ1-5, with D possibly matching TRBD1 (6 bases). Germline values: CDR1 SNHLY, CDR2 FYNNEI. This CDR3 comprises 13 residues. The V end lost 8 bases, the J end lost 2 bases, and 10 bases lay between the germline ends.

This clone qualifies as medium-sized. This sample includes further DNA sequences coding for the same CDR3. V usage is TRBV6-6 and J usage is TRBJ1-6; D unresolved. Germline values: CDR1 MNHNY, CDR2 SVGAGI (reference sequence). There are 14 residues in the CDR3. The germline V and J ends were trimmed by 6 bases and 8 bases, with 14 bases remaining between them. Here the CDR3 reads CASSLGFQDSPLHF. The CDR3 DNA reads TGTGCCAGCAGCCTAGGGTTTCAGGATTCACCCCTCCACTTT.

V gene TRBV19 combines with J gene TRBJ1-1, with no clear D. Germline loops: CDR1 LNHDA, CDR2 SQIVND (reference sequence). Trimming shortened V by 3 bases and J by 2 bases, and 7 bases separated the two germline ends. The length of the CDR3 is 13 residues. This CDR3 is CASSMGRNTEAFF. CDR3 DNA sequence: TGTGCCAGTAGTATGGGTAGAAACACTGAAGCTTTCTTT.

The chain carries TRBV27 and TRBJ1-6; 8 bases agree with TRBD1. J was trimmed by 7 bases and V by 6 bases; bases with no gene match: 5. The CDR3 totals 14 residues. CDR1 and CDR2 (germline): MNHEY, SMNVEV (reference sequence). CDR3 sequence (DNA): TGTGCCAGCAGCCCCGGACAGGGAAATTCACCCCTCCACTTT. It translates to CASSPGQGNSPLHF.

Turning to this clone: Since a much larger clone is just one base distant, this may be a read error. The sample contains more than one DNA sequence encoding this CDR3. The chain combines TRBV9 with TRBJ1-1, with D perhaps matching TRBD1 (5 bases). The CDR3 is made up of 13 amino acids. V shed 3 bases and J shed 1 base, with 7 bases lying between them. The germline V gene encodes CDR1 SGDLS and CDR2 YYNGEE. DNA for the CDR3: TGTGCCAGCAGCGCTGACAGGAACACTGAAGCTTTCTTT. It encodes CASSADRNTEAFF.

This clone came up once. The gene calls are TRBV4-1 and TRBJ1-3, with a weak D call TRBD1 (5 bases). V was trimmed by 10 bases and J by 4 bases, leaving 11 bases between them. The germline V gene has CDR1 MGHRA and CDR2 YSYEKL. The CDR3 has 12 amino acids. The CDR3 DNA sequence: TGCGCCAACCCGGACATAGGAAACACCATATATTTT. The encoded protein is CANPDIGNTIYF.

This clone has only a few counts. The chain couples TRBV19 to TRBJ1-1; D unresolved. Trimming removed 9 bases at V and 1 base at J, with 9 bases between. Per the germline V gene, CDR1 is LNHDA and CDR2 is SQIVND (reference sequence). This CDR3 region has 12 residues. In DNA, the CDR3 is TGTGCCAGCGGGGTTCCGAACACTGAAGCTTTCTTT. It is translated as CASGVPNTEAFF. Looking up the rest from reference TRBV19 and TRBJ1-1 gives the full variable domain: DGGITQSPKYLFRKEGQNVTLSCEQNLNHDAMYWYRQDPGQGLRLIYYSQIVNDFQKGDIAEGYSVSREKKESFPLTVTSAQKNPTAFYLCASGVPNTEAFFGQGTRLTVV.

This chain's CDR3 is CASKRGGSETQYF. The CDR3 DNA reads TGTGCCAGTAAGCGGGGGGGCAGTGAGACCCAGTACTTC. V and J are TRBV7-2 and TRBJ2-5, with 10 bases lining up with TRBD2. V trimming: 9 bases; J trimming: 5 bases; junction bases outside the gene matches: 6. CDR1 SGHTA and CDR2 FQGNSA come from the germline V gene. The CDR3 length is 13 residues.

The chain carries TRBV5-4 and TRBJ2-6, with D possibly being TRBD2 (7 bases). This CDR3 is 17 amino acids long. Germline CDR1 SGHNT, CDR2 YYREEE (reference sequence). Trimming left V 7 bases short and J 2 bases short, with 19 bases between. CDR3 sequence: CASAGGTSRPGANVLTF. CDR3 coding DNA: TGTGCCAGCGCCGGGGGGACAAGCCGTCCTGGGGCCAACGTCCTGACTTTC.

The genes are TRBV28 and TRBJ1-1, with D perhaps matching TRBD1 (5 bases). Trimming pared 8 bases from V and 4 bases from J, leaving 14 bases between. Germline assignment: CDR1 MDHEN and CDR2 SYDVKM. The CDR3 is 13 residues long. CDR3 bases: TGTGCCAGCGACGGGACTCGGGGCACTGAAGCTTTCTTT. Amino acid sequence: CASDGTRGTEAFF.